This TCR beta chain was sequenced for a study of T-cell memory formation after mild COVID-19 (dated by TCRdb to the early 2020s). Background for the entire study: TCR sequence clusters from the two donors were found to be largely donor specific. In a couple of donors, T-cell clones that expanded and contracted after mild COVID-19 were followed by sequencing TCRalpha and TCRbeta repertoires longitudinally. The cohort was made up of two young adult volunteers, one female and one male, who were previously healthy. Broad study findings and their caveats: The study covered only a couple of mild cases, and larger cohorts including severe cases with pre-infection samples were considered necessary. Some responding clones were found in pre-infection memory, which suggests that pre-existing cross-reactive memory T cells took part in the SARS-CoV-2 response. Contracting CD4+ clones appeared mostly in the CM and EM memory subsets, whereas CD8+ clones were enriched in EMRA. SARS-CoV-2 specificity was not confirmed for the second-wave clones peaking on day 37. Balanced CD4/CD8 phenotypes were observed for clones contracting from day 15 to 85, whereas a bias towards CD4+ was observed for a second wave of clones expanding from day 15 to 37.

Ficoll-Paque density gradient centrifugation was used to isolate PBMCs. Sequencer: Illumina NovaSeq 6000. cDNA libraries for TCRalpha and TCRbeta were prepared by 5'RACE using constant-segment primers, with sample barcodes and unique molecular identifiers added. Trizol reagent was used to extract RNA from every sample. The libraries were amplified in two PCR steps, and the second step added a second sample barcode and Illumina TruSeq adapters. The libraries were sequenced on an Illumina NovaSeq using 2 x 150 bp paired-end reads. Per the source publication's procedure: Reads were demultiplexed and collapsed into UMI-guided consensus sequences with migec v1.2.7. Using mixcr v2.1.11, UMI consensuses were aligned to TRA and TRB V and J templates and then assembled into clonotypes. A clonotype was counted as expanded or contracted only if both edgeR and NoisET called the change significant, with noise models trained on biological replicates. For edgeR calls, the cutoffs were a false discovery rate-adjusted p below 0.01 and a log2 fold-change threshold of 1. As an exploratory analysis of dynamics, PCA with hierarchical clustering was applied to max-normalized trajectories of the 1000 most abundant clonotypes. The CD4 or CD8 phenotype of responding clones was assigned using the separately sequenced CD4+ and CD8+ repertoires. TCRdb reworked the public reads: Q25 trimming with fastp, MiXCR clone assembly, productive beta chains retained. Each entry merges the rows of one CDR3 protein and shows their most common DNA and genes. TCRdb, rather than the study authors, made the V and J calls. This sample is represented by almost 350,000 distinct CDR3 sequences; less than 25% of them were singletons. Approximately 22% of the sample goes to the ten largest clones.

This clonotype was observed at least ten times. Its antigen specificity is not known. Base qualities were left out, and no much larger clone turns up one base away. Its CDR3 holds 13 amino acids, cysteine through phenylalanine. Solely the CDR3 DNA is kept, with 39 bases framed from the first base. CDR1 and CDR2, looked up from the germline V gene, are WSHSY and SAAADI. Trimming costs V 6 bases and J 1 base, and their ends lie 9 bases apart. This TCR came from a man younger than 30 who had mild COVID-19 (a few samples of this study predate the infection). The sample titles of this study are shuffled in the database, so cell type and time point are left out; the donor was told from shared clones. Recombination connected TRBV10-2 to TRBJ1-2; TRBD1 is perhaps the D gene, given 6 matching bases. What was sequenced was PBMCs or a T cell subset sorted from them (not recorded which). The DNA sequence is given as TGCGCCAGCAGGGGGGGCGGTAACTATGGCTACACCTTC. This codes for CASRGGGNYGYTF.